Ten or more counts support the clone carrying this T cell receptor beta chain. Its matching antigen is unknown. The germline V gene has CDR1 SNHLY and CDR2 FYNNEI. The CDR3 totals 19 residues. V dropped 7 bases and J dropped 3 bases, with 31 bases sitting between them. The sample belongs to a study of T cells in Graves' hyperthyroidism and ophthalmopathy. Looking at the study overall: Blood was drawn when the patient was first diagnosed and still untreated. The study's findings and limits: In blood, most of the thyroid clonotypes expanded above 0.001 were also present. A model of 13 V-J features distinguished ophthalmopathy from stable hyperthyroidism.

Amplified TCR beta CDR3 regions came from RNA transcripts. Using the HTBI primer set, a first-round RT-PCR was run on the TCR CDR3. TCRdb redid the calling of the multiplex PCR reads with MiXCR, one entry per CDR3 protein. The table lists 550,000 to 700,000 distinct CDR3 sequences, about 15% of them singletons, with approximately 4.3% in the top ten. The sequenced sample was blood. This clonotype originated in a woman aged 40 to 55 with Graves' ophthalmopathy. This rearrangement joins TRBV2 to TRBJ2-7, with D maybe TRBD2 (6 bases). For the CDR3, the DNA is TGTGCCAGCACTTCCTCGGGCGGGATCGTCGAGTCCCAAAGCTACGAGCAGTACTTC. Translating gives CASTSSGGIVESQSYEQYF.